This T cell receptor (beta chain) stems from a study of T cells expressing NK-cell markers. Germline V gives CDR1 SGDLS, CDR2 YYNGEE. The CDR3 covers 14 residues. Study-wide results and limits: In several donors, dominant clonotypes made up 28.3-60.1% of CD3+CD56-NKG2C+ cells.

Details on this clonotype: Its antigen is still unknown.

UMIs were included in TCR beta cDNA generated by 5'RACE template switching. No DNA is given; TCRdb re-called the 5' RACE reads and lists each CDR3 protein once. This sample contains 250,000 to 300,000 distinct CDR3 sequences. The receptor was derived from a woman between 18 and 70 years old in good health. This chain joins TRBV9 and TRBJ1-5; TCRdb calls TRBD1, which cannot be checked without DNA. The material sequenced was blood T cells: a sorted CD56 or NKG2C T cell subset, CD4+ or CD8+ T cells, or bulk PBMC T cells (not recorded which). This CDR3 reads CASSVGQGDQPQHF.